The clone carrying this T cell receptor beta chain came up once. TCRdb called the reads again in MiXCR, with one record for every CDR3 protein. The sample holds 200,000 to 250,000 distinct CDR3 sequences, approximately 13% seen once. The CDR3 length is 14 residues. CDR1 and CDR2 (germline): SGHAT, FQNNGV. The V and J ends lost 7 bases and 0 bases, in that order; junction bases with no gene match: 1. The data belong to a study of T cell repertoires in cytomegalovirus infection. The clonotype originates from a human donor in good health (CMV status not recorded). Some clones in this sample may be carry-over from other donors' samples. Source material: PBMCs. The V gene is TRBV11-2, the J gene TRBJ1-3; TRBD1 matches at 9 bases. The CDR3 loop reads CASMGQGSGNTIYF. The CDR3 nucleotides are TGTGCCAGCATGGGACAGGGCTCTGGAAACACCATATATTTT.